This TCR beta chain appears in the sequencing data of a study of spatial heterogeneity in lung cancer. In the study overall: Unique TCR and UMI combinations averaged more than ten appearances each in raw reads.

Notes on this clonotype: Its specificity is unknown.

The presence of a unique molecular identifier marked each TCR cDNA molecule. TCRdb recomputed calls from the 5' RACE reads with MiXCR, one row per CDR3 protein. The sample carries 25,000 or so distinct CDR3 sequences, approximately 8.4% recorded once. Germline assignment: CDR1 LGHDT and CDR2 YNNKEL (reference sequence). This CDR3 is 16 amino acids long. V lost 0 bases and J 5 bases, leaving 14 bases between the germline ends. Time point noted: sample taken at primary tumor resection. Whole RNA from tumor, nontumor lung or frozen PBMC was sequenced unsorted. Untreated early-stage non-small cell lung cancer patients, about 70 in total, were the donors. Study-level results: At resection, ubiquitous expanded tumor TCRs appeared in blood more than at follow-up.

The source was PBMCs, collected at surgery. This sequence was found in a female donor with early-stage non-small cell lung cancer. The chain is built from TRBV3-1 and TRBJ1-5; D is unresolved. In DNA form, the CDR3 reads TGTGCCAGCAGCCAAGATCCCAGTCTCCAGGATCAGCCCCAGCATTTT. Amino acid sequence: CASSQDPSLQDQPQHF.